Listed here are 15 T cell receptor beta chains from one sample, sequenced in a study of cytomegalovirus exposure and HLA in healthy donors. The PCR ran on 60 Vbeta and 13 Jbeta primers. The repertoire was sequenced with immunoSEQ multiplex PCR; TCRdb's copy has only in-frame clones and lacks some. Found here are more than 95,000 clones, roughly 80% of them singletons; the top ten hold around 4%. The source material was PBMCs. Receptors originate from a man between 18 and 35 years old in good health and CMV-seropositive.

The chain employs TRBV9 and TRBJ1-4, with TRBD1 identical over 7 bases. Germline V lookup: CDR1 SGDLS, CDR2 YYNGEE. The trim removed 4 bases at V and 4 bases at J, leaving 7 bases unmatched. This CDR3 comprises 15 residues. The DNA for the CDR3 is TGTGCCAGCAGCTTATCGACAGGGTTTAATGAAAAACTGTTTTTT. Protein: CASSLSTGFNEKLFF. Full variable domain (rest looked up from reference TRBV9 and TRBJ1-4): DSGVTQTPKHLITATGQRVTLRCSPRSGDLSVYWYQQSLDQGLQFLIQYYNGEERAKGNILERFSAQQFPDLHSELNLSSLELGDSALYFCASSLSTGFNEKLFFGSGTQLSVL.

This clone was observed a few times. This chain connects TRBV21-1 to TRBJ1-5; TRBD1, the table's D call, was not compared with the DNA. TRBV21-1 is labeled a pseudogene. This CDR3 has 15 amino acids. CDR3: CASSKDGTDNQPQHF. CDR3 DNA: TGTGCCAGCAGCAAAGACGGAACAGATAATCAGCCCCAGCATTTT.

The V and J genes are TRBV6-1 and TRBJ2-1; possibly TRBD2 for D (5 bases). Looked up from germline, CDR1 is MNHNS and CDR2 is SASEGT. The CDR3 has 13 residues. V was cut by 9 bases and J by 7 bases, with 16 bases left in between. The CDR3 sequence is CASGALTSNEQFF. Here the CDR3 DNA reads TGTGCCAGTGGAGCGCTAACTAGTAATGAGCAGTTCTTC.

This clone came up a few times. The chain employs TRBV11-2 and TRBJ2-5; D remains ambiguous. From germline, CDR1 is SGHAT and CDR2 FQNNGV. V lost 5 bases and J lost 2, with 12 bases in between. The CDR3 spans 14 residues. The CDR3 loop is CASSTNPGQETQYF. In DNA form, the CDR3 reads TGTGCCAGCAGCACAAATCCGGGTCAAGAGACCCAGTACTTC.

This clone was seen repeatedly, ten times or more. V and J are TRBV4-3 and TRBJ2-6, with a possible D match to TRBD2 (5 bases). The CDR3 runs to 16 residues. V was clipped by 0 bases and J by 2 bases, with 8 bases between them. Germline V gives CDR1 LGHNA, CDR2 YSLEER. The CDR3 sequence is CASSQDLGAGANVLTF. Here the CDR3 DNA reads TGCGCCAGCAGCCAAGATCTCGGGGCTGGGGCCAACGTCCTGACTTTC.

This clone was seen only a few times. The rearrangement uses TRBV6-1 and TRBJ1-4, with D uncertain. The V end was cut by 1 base, the J end by 8 bases, with 8 bases between. Germline V gene lookup returns CDR1 MNHNS and CDR2 SASEGT. The CDR3 consists of 13 residues. As DNA, the CDR3 is TGTGCCAGCAGTGAAGGGGAGGGAGAAAAACTGTTTTTT. Translation: CASSEGEGEKLFF.

The chain uses TRBV7-7 and TRBJ2-1; a possible D gene is TRBD1 (6 bases). The V and J ends lost 5 bases and 4 bases respectively, with 12 bases between them. Germline CDR1 and CDR2: SSHAT and FNYEAQ (reference sequence). The CDR3 is 14 residues long. The CDR3 region is CASSARDTYNEQFF. CDR3 DNA: TGTGCCAGCAGCGCCCGGGACACGTACAATGAGCAGTTCTTC.

V and J are TRBV4-2 and TRBJ1-1, with D uncertain. The CDR3 totals 16 residues. Between the trimmed V and J ends, which lost 0 bases and 2 bases, there was a span of 13 bases. CDR1 LGHNA and CDR2 YNFKEQ come from the germline V gene. The CDR3 here is CASSQDFPTFNTEAFF. The CDR3 bases are TGTGCCAGCAGCCAAGATTTCCCTACTTTTAACACTGAAGCTTTCTTT.

This clone was seen a handful of times. The J gene is TRBJ2-7, the V gene TRBV4-2; 7 nucleotides agree with TRBD2. The CDR3 sequence is 15 residues long. J was trimmed by 4 bases and V by 5 bases; bases with no gene match: 11. Germline V lookup: CDR1 LGHNA, CDR2 YNFKEQ. The CDR3 coding sequence is TGTGCCAGCAGCGGACGGGGGGTTAATAGATACGAGCAGTACTTC. This gives the protein CASSGRGVNRYEQYF.

The chain recombines TRBV10-3 with TRBJ1-6; 9 bases match TRBD1. The CDR3 is 14 amino acids. With 6 bases clipped from V and 8 bases from J, the junction kept 5 bases outside the gene matches. Germline values: CDR1 ENHRY, CDR2 SYGVKD. The CDR3 loop reads CAIRVDRGDSPLHF. Here the CDR3 DNA reads TGTGCCATCAGGGTGGACAGGGGTGATTCACCCCTCCACTTT.

The chain combines TRBV6-4 with TRBJ1-5; D is perhaps TRBD1 (6 bases). Germline CDR1 is MRHNA and CDR2 is SNTAGT. V shed 9 bases and J shed 3 bases, with 21 bases lying between them. The CDR3 consists of 16 residues. The CDR3 nucleotides read TGTGCCAGAGAGGGCCGGACAGACGGCACCAATCAGCCCCAGCATTTT. Translated, it gives CAREGRTDGTNQPQHF.

The genes are TRBV4-3 and TRBJ2-3, with 8 nucleotides matching TRBD1. V trimming: 1 base; J trimming: 7 bases; junction bases outside the gene matches: 7. CDR1 and CDR2 from the germline V gene are LGHNA and YSLEER. This CDR3 has 15 residues. The CDR3 reads CASSQGTGFRYTQYF. The DNA for the CDR3 is TGCGCCAGCAGCCAAGGGACAGGGTTCAGGTATACGCAGTATTTT.

This clone was counted a few times. The J gene is TRBJ2-3, the V gene TRBV4-2; 9 bases align to TRBD2. This CDR3 has 16 amino acids. The J segment lost 4 bases and the V segment lost 1 base, leaving 6 bases of the junction unmatched. From germline, CDR1 is LGHNA and CDR2 YNFKEQ. DNA for the CDR3: TGTGCCAGCAGCCAAGCGGCGGGGGGGCAAGCAGATACGCAGTATTTT. Its translation: CASSQAAGGQADTQYF.

This clone has more than one count but fewer than ten. The chain recombines TRBV4-3 with TRBJ1-1; D uncertain. Between the trimmed V and J ends, which lost 0 bases and 0 bases, there was a span of 8 bases. Germline CDR1 LGHNA, CDR2 YSLEER. There are 15 residues in the CDR3. The CDR3 nucleotides read TGCGCCAGCAGCCAAGAGCGGGCCCTGAACACTGAAGCTTTCTTT. It translates to CASSQERALNTEAFF.

This chain links TRBV21-1 with TRBJ1-2; the table's D gene call, TRBD1, was not cross checked with the DNA. TRBV21-1 is marked as a pseudogene. The CDR3 loop spans 15 amino acids. CDR3 nucleotides: TGTGCCAGCAGCAAAGAGGGGGCGGAGAACTATGGCTACACCTTC. This encodes CASSKEGAENYGYTF.